The 7 T cell receptor beta chains given below trace back to one sample, sequenced in a study of CD8 T cells in ankylosing spondylitis. General study results and limits: Seemingly distinctive of ankylosing spondylitis blood was a TCR beta motif formed by eight highly homologous variants.

The antigens for these receptors are not known. Via MiXCR, TCRdb re-called the 5' RACE reads, giving one row per CDR3 protein. The sample consists of 500,000 or so distinct CDR3 sequences, roughly 5.3% of them appearing once. Sequenced sample: blood, either unsorted or a sorted T cell fraction (not recorded which). The receptors were sampled from a male donor with ankylosing spondylitis.

This clonotype was seen ten or more times. The CDR3 region is CSARVPSGSEQYF. The CDR3 DNA reads as TGCAGTGCTAGAGTACCTAGCGGGTCCGAGCAGTACTTC. J is TRBJ2-7 and V is TRBV20-1; TRBD2 matches at 8 bases. Per germline, CDR1 DFQATT and CDR2 SNEGSKA (reference sequence). The CDR3 contains 13 residues. J was trimmed by 6 bases and V by 1 base; bases with no gene match: 5.

This clonotype was detected many times. The chain couples TRBV27 to TRBJ1-6; 8 bases align to TRBD1. Unmatched junction bases numbered 7, after V lost 7 bases and J lost 8 bases. There are 14 residues in the CDR3. From germline, CDR1 is MNHEY and CDR2 SMNVEV (reference sequence). CDR3 coding DNA: TGTGCCAGCACCCCCGGACAGGGCCATTCACCCCTCCACTTT. Translation gives CASTPGQGHSPLHF.

In this sample, this clonotype turned up many times. Mismatch with germline at one junction end may stem from a read error. J is TRBJ1-1 and V is TRBV7-7; D not resolved. Germline V gene data show CDR1 as SSHAT and CDR2 as FNYEAQ (reference sequence). The CDR3 is made up of 13 amino acids. The CDR3 spells CASSLDPRAEAFF. The CDR3 DNA follows: TGTGCTAGCAGCTTGGATCCAAGGGCTGAAGCTTTCTTT.

This clonotype showed up many times. The chain uses TRBV12-3 or TRBV12-4 and TRBJ1-1, with unresolved D. The CDR3 has 15 residues. Trimming stripped 7 bases from V and 1 base from J, with 16 bases between. CDR3 nucleotides: TGTGCCAGCATCAAAGCCGGGTCCCGGAACACTGAAGCTTTCTTT. Amino acid sequence: CASIKAGSRNTEAFF.

This clonotype came up many times. This chain joins TRBV10-3 and TRBJ1-1; D perhaps matches TRBD1 (6 bases). CDR3 length equals 16 residues. CDR1 and CDR2 (germline): ENHRY, SYGVKD. V was trimmed by 0 bases and J by 0 bases, leaving 11 bases between them. This CDR3 is CAISESKEGVNTEAFF. The CDR3 bases are TGTGCCATCAGTGAGTCGAAGGAGGGGGTGAACACTGAAGCTTTCTTT.

This clonotype was observed at least ten times. The V call is TRBV7-2, the J call TRBJ1-6; a possible D gene is TRBD1 (5 bases). The ends were cut back, 5 bases at V and 18 bases at J, with 20 bases in the middle. The CDR3 has 13 residues. Germline V gene sequence: CDR1 SGHTA, CDR2 FQGNSA. The CDR3 DNA sequence: TGTGCCAGCAGCCAGAATTTTGGGGCTATGGGCCACTTT. It encodes CASSQNFGAMGHF.

There are many counts of this clonotype. The chain joins TRBV29-1 to TRBJ2-5, with D unclear. V gave up 1 base and J gave up 7 bases, with 13 bases separating them. Germline lookup yields CDR1 SQVTM and CDR2 ANQGSEA. The CDR3 length is 13 residues. This CDR3 reads CSVEARSRGTQYF. The DNA of the CDR3 is TGCAGCGTTGAAGCTCGGTCCCGCGGGACCCAGTACTTC.